The clone carrying this T cell receptor (beta chain) came up once. No antigen is known for it. Other DNA variants within this sample encode the same CDR3. The data are from a study of shared clonotypes between healthy human individuals. About the research overall: Donors consisted of two women and three men between 18 and 49.

Naive CD8 cells lacked CD45RO and underwent positive selection for CCR7, leaving out terminally differentiated effector memory CD45RA+ cells. V was pared by 3 bases and J by 6 bases, with 11 bases of the junction left unmatched. CDR1 MGHRA and CDR2 YSYEKL come from the germline V gene. This CDR3 has 15 amino acids. The data were produced by immunoSEQ multiplex PCR, yet TCRdb's version contains in-frame clones alone and is incomplete. The data hold approximately 2,000,000 clones, with 93% observed a single time. Whole-study results and caveats: Between a few donors, naive CD4 clonotypes were shared at a level of approximately 5%.

The receptor was isolated from a man aged 18 to 29 in good health. Some clones in this sample may be carry-over from other donors' samples. Specimen: naive CD8+ T cells from PBMCs. The V call is TRBV4-1, the J call TRBJ2-7, with TRBD1 matching 7 bases. The CDR3 sequence: CASSHSRRGQSEQYF. CDR3 nucleotides: TGCGCCAGCAGCCACTCGCGAAGGGGGCAATCCGAGCAGTACTTC.